Included here is one T cell receptor (beta chain) sequence, with context. The source of the sample is a study of blood T cell repertoires in COVID-19. Study-level information: Spain, Italy and the United States supplied samples that represented acute and convalescent COVID-19. In each case, the material was cDNA or gDNA derived from T cells, B-cell-depleted T cells, or PBMCs.

This CDR3 has 12 amino acids. Germline-derived CDR1 and CDR2 are SGHDT and YYEEEE. V lost 1 base to trimming and J lost 2 bases, with 4 bases between them. Authors' analysis steps: Quantification of nucleated cells was approximated via reference gene primer amplification. Sequencing used immunoSEQ multiplex PCR; TCRdb keeps in-frame clones, though not all of them. The V and J calls and the clone size are those of that table, but D and trimming were determined from the DNA. This table has around 100,000 clones, over 80% appearing once. The TCR sequence derives from a human donor with active COVID-19. The donor label of this sample is uncertain. The chain links TRBV5-6 to TRBJ2-7, with D uncertain. Sample: peripheral blood. The CDR3 region is CASSLQTYEQYF. CDR3 bases: TGTGCCAGCAGCTTGCAGACCTACGAGCAGTACTTC.